This TCR beta chain was sequenced during a study of regulatory T cells in long-lasting Graves disease. Time point of the sample: persistent/refractory GD, antithyroid drugs over 5 years with positive TRAb. RNA extracted from PBMCs served as the sequencing template. The germline V gene has CDR1 DFQATT and CDR2 SNEGSKA (reference sequence). This CDR3 is built from 13 residues. The trim removed 5 bases at V and 4 bases at J, leaving 7 bases unmatched. Sequencing libraries for TCR beta were prepared with iRepertoire HTBI primers and Arm-PCR of CDR3 regions. Original handling: Analysis of the samples identified 50 to 70 TRBV and about 14 TRBJ segments. TCRdb analysed the multiplex PCR reads with MiXCR anew, one entry per CDR3 protein. For this entry, the V and J calls and clone size follow TCRdb and not the study's own pipeline. The sample records 400,000 to 450,000 distinct CDR3 sequences, roughly a quarter being singletons.

The sequence derives from a female donor with Graves disease. Sequenced material: peripheral blood mononuclear cells (PBMCs), taken when the disease was refractory, from a patient treated with antithyroid drugs. V is TRBV20-1 and J is TRBJ1-2, with 7 bases identical to TRBD1. The CDR3 region has the DNA TGCAGTGCTTCTAAGACAGGGACCTATGGCTACACCTTC. Translation gives CSASKTGTYGYTF.